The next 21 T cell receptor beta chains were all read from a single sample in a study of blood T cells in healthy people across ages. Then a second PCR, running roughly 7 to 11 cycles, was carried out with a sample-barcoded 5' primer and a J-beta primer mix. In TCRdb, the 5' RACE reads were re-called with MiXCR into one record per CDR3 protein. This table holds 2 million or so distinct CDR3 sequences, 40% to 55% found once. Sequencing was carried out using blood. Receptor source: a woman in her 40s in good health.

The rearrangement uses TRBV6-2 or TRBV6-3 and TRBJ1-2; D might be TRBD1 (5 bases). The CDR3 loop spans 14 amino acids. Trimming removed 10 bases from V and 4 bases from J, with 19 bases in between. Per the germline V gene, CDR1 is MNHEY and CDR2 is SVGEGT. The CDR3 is CATNGHDRTYGYTF. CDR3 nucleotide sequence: TGTGCCACCAACGGGCACGACAGAACCTATGGCTACACCTTC.

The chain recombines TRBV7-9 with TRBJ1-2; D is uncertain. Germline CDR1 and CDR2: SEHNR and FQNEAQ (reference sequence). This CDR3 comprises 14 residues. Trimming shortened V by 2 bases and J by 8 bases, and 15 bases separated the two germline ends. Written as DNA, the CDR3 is TGTGCCAGCAGCTTATCCGCAGGTTCGCCCGGCTACACCTTC. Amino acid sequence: CASSLSAGSPGYTF.

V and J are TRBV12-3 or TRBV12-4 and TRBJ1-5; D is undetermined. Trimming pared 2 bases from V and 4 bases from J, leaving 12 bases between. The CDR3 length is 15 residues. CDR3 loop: CASSLSGVINQPQHF. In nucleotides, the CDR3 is TGTGCCAGCAGTTTAAGCGGAGTTATTAATCAGCCCCAGCATTTT.

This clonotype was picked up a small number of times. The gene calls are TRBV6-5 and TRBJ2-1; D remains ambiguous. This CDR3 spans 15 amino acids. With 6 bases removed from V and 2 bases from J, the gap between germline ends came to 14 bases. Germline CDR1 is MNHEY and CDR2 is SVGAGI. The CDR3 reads CASSLGSPTYNEQFF. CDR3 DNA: TGTGCCAGCAGCTTAGGATCCCCTACCTACAATGAGCAGTTCTTC.

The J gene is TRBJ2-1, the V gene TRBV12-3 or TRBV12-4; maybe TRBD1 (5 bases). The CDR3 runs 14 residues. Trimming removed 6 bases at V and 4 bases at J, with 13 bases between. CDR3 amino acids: CASSPTTEYNEQFF. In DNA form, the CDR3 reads TGTGCCAGCAGCCCTACGACAGAATACAATGAGCAGTTCTTC.

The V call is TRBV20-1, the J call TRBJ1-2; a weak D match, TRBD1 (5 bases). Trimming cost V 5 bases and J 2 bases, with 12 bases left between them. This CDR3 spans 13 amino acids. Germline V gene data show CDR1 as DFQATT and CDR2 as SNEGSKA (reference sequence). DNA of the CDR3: TGCAGTGCTGGGCTAGAGGGGAACTATGGCTACACCTTC. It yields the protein CSAGLEGNYGYTF.

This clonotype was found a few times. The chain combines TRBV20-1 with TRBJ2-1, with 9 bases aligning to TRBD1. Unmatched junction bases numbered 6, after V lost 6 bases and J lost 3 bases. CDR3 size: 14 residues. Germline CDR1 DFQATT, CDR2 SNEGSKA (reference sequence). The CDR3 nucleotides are TGCAGTGCCCGGACAGGGGAAGTCTACAATGAGCAGTTCTTC. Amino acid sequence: CSARTGEVYNEQFF.

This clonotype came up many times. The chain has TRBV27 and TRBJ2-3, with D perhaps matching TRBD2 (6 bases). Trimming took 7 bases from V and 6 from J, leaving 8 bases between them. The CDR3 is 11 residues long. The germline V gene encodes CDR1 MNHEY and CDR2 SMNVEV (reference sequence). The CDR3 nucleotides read TGTGCCAGCACACTAGCCGATACGCAGTATTTT. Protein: CASTLADTQYF.

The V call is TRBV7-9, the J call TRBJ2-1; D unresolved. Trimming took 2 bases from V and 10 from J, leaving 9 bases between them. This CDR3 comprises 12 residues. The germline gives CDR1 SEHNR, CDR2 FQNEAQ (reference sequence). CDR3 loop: CASSLLVREQFF. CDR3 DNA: TGTGCCAGCAGCTTACTCGTCCGGGAGCAGTTCTTC.

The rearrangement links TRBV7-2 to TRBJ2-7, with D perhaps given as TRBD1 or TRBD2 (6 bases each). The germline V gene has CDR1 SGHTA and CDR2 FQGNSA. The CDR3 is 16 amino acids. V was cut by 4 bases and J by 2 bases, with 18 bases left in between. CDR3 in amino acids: CASSSKGGVATYEQYF. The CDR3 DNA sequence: TGTGCCAGCAGCTCAAAGGGGGGAGTCGCTACCTACGAGCAGTACTTC.

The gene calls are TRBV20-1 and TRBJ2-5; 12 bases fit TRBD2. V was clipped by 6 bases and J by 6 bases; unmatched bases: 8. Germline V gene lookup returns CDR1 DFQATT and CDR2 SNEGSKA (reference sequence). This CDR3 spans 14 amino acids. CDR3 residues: CSAPLAGGWKTQYF. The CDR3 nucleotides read TGCAGTGCACCACTAGCGGGGGGATGGAAGACCCAGTACTTC.

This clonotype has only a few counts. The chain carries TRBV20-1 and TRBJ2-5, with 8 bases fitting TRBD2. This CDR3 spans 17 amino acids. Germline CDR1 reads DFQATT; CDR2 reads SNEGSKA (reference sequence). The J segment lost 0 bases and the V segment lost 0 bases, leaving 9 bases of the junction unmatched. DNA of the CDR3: TGCAGTGCTAGAGATCTCAGTGGCGGGGGGTACCAAGAGACCCAGTACTTC. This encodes CSARDLSGGGYQETQYF.

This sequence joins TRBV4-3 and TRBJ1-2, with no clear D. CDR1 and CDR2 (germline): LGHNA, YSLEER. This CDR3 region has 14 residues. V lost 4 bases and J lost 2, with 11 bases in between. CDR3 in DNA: TGCGCCAGCAGCCCCGATGGTCGAAACTATGGCTACACCTTC. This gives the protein CASSPDGRNYGYTF.

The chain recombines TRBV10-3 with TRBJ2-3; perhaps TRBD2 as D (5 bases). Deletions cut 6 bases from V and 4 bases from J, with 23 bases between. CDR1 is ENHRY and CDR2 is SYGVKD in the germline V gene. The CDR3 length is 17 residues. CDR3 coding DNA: TGTGCCATCAGACGCAATCCGGAGGCCCGGGTCGCAGATACGCAGTATTTT. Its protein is CAIRRNPEARVADTQYF.

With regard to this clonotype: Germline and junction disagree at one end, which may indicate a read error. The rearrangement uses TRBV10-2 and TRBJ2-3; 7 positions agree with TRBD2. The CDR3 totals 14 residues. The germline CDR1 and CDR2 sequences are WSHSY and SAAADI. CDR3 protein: CASTLGGSTDTQYF. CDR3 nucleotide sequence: TGTGCCAGCACCTTGGGAGGGAGCACAGATACGCAGTATTTT.

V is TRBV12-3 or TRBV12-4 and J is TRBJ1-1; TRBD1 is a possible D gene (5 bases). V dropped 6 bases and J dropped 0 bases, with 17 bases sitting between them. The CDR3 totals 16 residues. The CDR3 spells CASSTKGRRLNTEAFF. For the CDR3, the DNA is TGTGCCAGCAGCACTAAGGGGAGGAGGCTGAACACTGAAGCTTTCTTT.

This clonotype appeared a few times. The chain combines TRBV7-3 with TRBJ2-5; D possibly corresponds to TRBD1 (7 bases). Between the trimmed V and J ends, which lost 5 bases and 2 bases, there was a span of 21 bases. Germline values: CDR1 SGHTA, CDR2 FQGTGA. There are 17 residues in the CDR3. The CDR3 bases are TGTGCCAGCAGCCAAGGAGGGGGCGGAGCACGACAAGAGACCCAGTACTTC. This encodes CASSQGGGGARQETQYF.

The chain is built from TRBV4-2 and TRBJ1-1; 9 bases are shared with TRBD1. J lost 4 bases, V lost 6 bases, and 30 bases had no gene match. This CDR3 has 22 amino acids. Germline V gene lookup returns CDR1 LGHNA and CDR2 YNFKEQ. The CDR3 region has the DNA TGTGCCAGCAGTCCGGCGTTCCGGGACAGGGAATTATTTTTAGGTCGGAGCACTGAAGCTTTCTTT. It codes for CASSPAFRDRELFLGRSTEAFF.

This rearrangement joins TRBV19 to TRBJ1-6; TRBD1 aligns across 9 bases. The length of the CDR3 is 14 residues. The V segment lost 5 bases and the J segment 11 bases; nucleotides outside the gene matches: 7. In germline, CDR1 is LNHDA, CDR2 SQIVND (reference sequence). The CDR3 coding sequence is TGTGCCAGTAGTGACCGGGACAGGGAGACACCCCTCCACTTT. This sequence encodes CASSDRDRETPLHF.

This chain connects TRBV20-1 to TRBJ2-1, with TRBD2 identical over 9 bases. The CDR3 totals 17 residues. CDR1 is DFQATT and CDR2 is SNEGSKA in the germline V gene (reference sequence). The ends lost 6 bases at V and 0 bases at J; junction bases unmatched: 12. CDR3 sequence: CSAVTLAGASSYNEQFF. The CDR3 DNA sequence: TGCAGTGCCGTAACCTTAGCGGGAGCGAGCTCCTACAATGAGCAGTTCTTC.

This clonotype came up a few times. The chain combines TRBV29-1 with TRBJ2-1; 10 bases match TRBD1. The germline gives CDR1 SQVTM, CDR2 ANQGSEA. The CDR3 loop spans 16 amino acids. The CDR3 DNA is TGCAGTGCACACTCCCCCGGGACAGGGGACTACAATGAGCAGTTCTTC. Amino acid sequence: CSAHSPGTGDYNEQFF.